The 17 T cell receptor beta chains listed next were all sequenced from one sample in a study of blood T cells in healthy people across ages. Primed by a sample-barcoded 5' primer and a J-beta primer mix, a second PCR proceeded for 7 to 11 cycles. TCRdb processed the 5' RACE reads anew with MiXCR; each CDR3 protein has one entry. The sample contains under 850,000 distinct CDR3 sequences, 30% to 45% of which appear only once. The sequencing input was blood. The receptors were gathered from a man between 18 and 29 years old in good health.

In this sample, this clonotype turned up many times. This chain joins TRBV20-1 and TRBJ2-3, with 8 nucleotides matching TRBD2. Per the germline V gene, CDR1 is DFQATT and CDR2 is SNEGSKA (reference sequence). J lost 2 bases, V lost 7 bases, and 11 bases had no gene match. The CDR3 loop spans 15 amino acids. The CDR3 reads CSGSLPGGTTDTQYF. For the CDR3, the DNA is TGCAGTGGGTCCCTCCCGGGGGGGACCACAGATACGCAGTATTTT.

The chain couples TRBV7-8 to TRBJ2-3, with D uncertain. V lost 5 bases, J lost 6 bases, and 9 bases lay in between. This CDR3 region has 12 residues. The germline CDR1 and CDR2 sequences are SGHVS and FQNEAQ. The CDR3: CASSVTFDTQYF. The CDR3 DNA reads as TGTGCCAGCAGCGTCACGTTTGATACGCAGTATTTT. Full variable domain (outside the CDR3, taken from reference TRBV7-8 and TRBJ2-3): GAGVSQSPRYKVAKRGQDVALRCDPISGHVSLFWYQQALGQGPEFLTYFQNEAQLDKSGLPSDRFFAERPEGSVSTLKIQRTQQEDSAVYLCASSVTFDTQYFGPGTRLTVL.

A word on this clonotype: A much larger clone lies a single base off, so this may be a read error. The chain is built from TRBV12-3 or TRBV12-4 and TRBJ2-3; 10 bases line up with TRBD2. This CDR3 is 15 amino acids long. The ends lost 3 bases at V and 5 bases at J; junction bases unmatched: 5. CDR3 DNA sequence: TGTGCCAGCAGTTTGGTCCCTAGCGGGGGAGATACGCAGTATTTT. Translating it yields CASSLVPSGGDTQYF.

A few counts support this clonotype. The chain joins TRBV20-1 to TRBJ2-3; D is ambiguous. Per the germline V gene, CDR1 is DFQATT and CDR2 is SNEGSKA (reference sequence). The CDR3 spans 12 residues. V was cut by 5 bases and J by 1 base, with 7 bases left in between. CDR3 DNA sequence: TGCAGTGCTCTACAAGGCACAGATACGCAGTATTTT. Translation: CSALQGTDTQYF.

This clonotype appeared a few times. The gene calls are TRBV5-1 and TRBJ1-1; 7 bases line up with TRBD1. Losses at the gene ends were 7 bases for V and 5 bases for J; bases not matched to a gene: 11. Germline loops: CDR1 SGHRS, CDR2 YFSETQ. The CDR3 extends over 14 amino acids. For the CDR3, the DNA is TGCGCCAGCCGCCTAGACACAGGGGATACTGAAGCTTTCTTT. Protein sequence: CASRLDTGDTEAFF.

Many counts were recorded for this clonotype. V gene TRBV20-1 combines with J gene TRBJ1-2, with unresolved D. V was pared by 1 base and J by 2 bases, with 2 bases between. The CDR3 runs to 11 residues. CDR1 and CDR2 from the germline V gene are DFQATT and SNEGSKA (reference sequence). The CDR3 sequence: CSARANYGYTF. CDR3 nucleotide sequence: TGCAGTGCTAGAGCCAACTATGGCTACACCTTC.

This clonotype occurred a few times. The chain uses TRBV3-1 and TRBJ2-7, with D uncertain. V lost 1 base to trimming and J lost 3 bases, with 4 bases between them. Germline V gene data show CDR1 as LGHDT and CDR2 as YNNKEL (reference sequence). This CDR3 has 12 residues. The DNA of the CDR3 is TGTGCCAGCAGCCAAGTGGTCTACGAGCAGTACTTC. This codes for CASSQVVYEQYF.

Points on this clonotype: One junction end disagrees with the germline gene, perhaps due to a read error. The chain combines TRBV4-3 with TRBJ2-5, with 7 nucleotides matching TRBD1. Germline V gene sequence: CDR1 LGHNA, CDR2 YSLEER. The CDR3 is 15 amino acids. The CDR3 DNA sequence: TGCGTCAGCAGCCAGAAGACAGGGCCCCAAGAGACCCAGTACTTC. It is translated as CVSSQKTGPQETQYF.

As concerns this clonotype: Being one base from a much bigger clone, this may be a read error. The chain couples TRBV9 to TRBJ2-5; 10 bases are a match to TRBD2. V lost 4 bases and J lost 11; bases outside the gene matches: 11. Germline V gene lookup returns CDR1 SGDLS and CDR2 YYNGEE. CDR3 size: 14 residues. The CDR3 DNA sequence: TGTGCCAGCAGCACTACTAGCGGGGACTATGAGCAGTACTTC. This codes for CASSTTSGDYEQYF.

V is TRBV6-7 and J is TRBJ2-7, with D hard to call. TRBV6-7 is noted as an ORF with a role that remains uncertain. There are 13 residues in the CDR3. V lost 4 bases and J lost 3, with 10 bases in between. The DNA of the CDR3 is TGTGCCAGCAGTTGTGGCGGCCACTACGAGCAGTACTTC. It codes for CASSCGGHYEQYF.

CDR3 sequence reads: CASSQDTQSDTQYF. The CDR3 DNA is TGTGCCAGCAGCCAAGATACTCAATCAGATACGCAGTATTTT. The genes are TRBV4-2 and TRBJ2-3; D gene unclear. V was clipped by 0 bases and J by 4 bases, with 8 bases between them. The CDR3 length is 14 residues. Per germline, CDR1 LGHNA and CDR2 YNFKEQ.

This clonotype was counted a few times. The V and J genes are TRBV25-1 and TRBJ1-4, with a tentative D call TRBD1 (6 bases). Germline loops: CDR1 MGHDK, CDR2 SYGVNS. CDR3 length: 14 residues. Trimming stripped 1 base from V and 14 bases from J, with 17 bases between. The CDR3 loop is CASSESTGRVKLFF. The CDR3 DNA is TGTGCCAGCAGTGAATCTACAGGGAGGGTTAAGCTGTTTTTT.

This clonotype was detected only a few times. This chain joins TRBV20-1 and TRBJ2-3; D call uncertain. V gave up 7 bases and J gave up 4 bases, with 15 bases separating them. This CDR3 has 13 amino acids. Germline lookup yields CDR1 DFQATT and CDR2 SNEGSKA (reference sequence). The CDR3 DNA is TGCAGTGTCCCACCGACCCTAGCAGATACGCAGTATTTT. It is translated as CSVPPTLADTQYF.

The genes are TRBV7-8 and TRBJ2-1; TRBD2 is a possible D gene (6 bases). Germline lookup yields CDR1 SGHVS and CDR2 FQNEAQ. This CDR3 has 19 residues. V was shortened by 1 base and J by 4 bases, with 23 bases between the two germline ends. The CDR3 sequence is CASSLDPAGVLNIYNEQFF. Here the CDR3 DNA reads TGTGCCAGCAGCTTAGACCCAGCGGGCGTTTTAAACATATACAATGAGCAGTTCTTC.

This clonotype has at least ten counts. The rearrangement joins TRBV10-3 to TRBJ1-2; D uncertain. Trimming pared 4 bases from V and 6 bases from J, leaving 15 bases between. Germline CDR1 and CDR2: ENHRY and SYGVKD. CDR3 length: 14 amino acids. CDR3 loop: CAISGGLVGHGYTF. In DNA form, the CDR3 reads TGTGCCATCAGTGGTGGCCTGGTCGGGCATGGCTACACCTTC.

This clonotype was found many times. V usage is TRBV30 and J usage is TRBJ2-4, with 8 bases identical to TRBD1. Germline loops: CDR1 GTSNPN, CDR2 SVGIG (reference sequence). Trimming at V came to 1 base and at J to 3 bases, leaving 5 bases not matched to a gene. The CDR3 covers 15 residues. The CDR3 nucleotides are TGTGCCTGGAGTGCCCTAACAGGGGGCAAAAACATTCAGTACTTC. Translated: CAWSALTGGKNIQYF.

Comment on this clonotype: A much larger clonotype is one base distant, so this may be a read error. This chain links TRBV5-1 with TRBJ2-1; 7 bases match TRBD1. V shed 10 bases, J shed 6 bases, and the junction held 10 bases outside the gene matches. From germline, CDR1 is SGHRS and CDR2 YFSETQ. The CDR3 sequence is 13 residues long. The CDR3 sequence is CAGGTGDGNEQFF. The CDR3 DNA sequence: TGCGCCGGCGGAACAGGGGACGGCAATGAGCAGTTCTTC.